The TCR beta chain under discussion was sequenced for a study of blood T cell dynamics during melanoma immunotherapy. Whole-study context: First-line therapy was either pembrolizumab or nivolumab with ipilimumab for metastatic melanoma.

Repertoires were generated with immunoSEQ multiplex PCR, while TCRdb's copy carries only in-frame clones and drops some. The table shows more than 10,000 clones, with roughly 86% occurring only once. The study's findings and limits: Clones driving repertoire changes may be melanoma-specific or general immune activation.

CDR3 length equals 12 residues. The V gene's germline CDR1 is GTSNPN and CDR2 SVGIG (reference sequence). Trimming cost V 8 bases and J 0 bases, with 10 bases left between them. Described time point: pre-treatment baseline. Points on this clone: What it binds is unknown.

The sequence was obtained from a human donor with melanoma. Sample: blood, taken from a patient treated with checkpoint blockade. V is TRBV30 and J is TRBJ1-1, with unresolved D. The CDR3 DNA reads as TGTGCCCGAGCTTTGATGAACACTGAAGCTTTCTTT. This codes for CARALMNTEAFF.